This passage covers 32 T cell receptor beta chains from one sample sequenced in a study of T cells in Graves' hyperthyroidism and ophthalmopathy. Using RNA transcripts as the source, TCR beta CDR3 regions were amplified. HTBI primers were the set used in a first-round RT-PCR of the TCR CDR3. Via MiXCR, TCRdb re-called the multiplex PCR reads, giving one row per CDR3 protein. The profile shows around 350,000 distinct CDR3 sequences, over 15% of them singletons. The sample consisted of blood. These receptors were collected from a young woman with Graves' hyperthyroidism.

Many counts were recorded for this clonotype. The J gene is TRBJ2-2, the V gene TRBV6-2 or TRBV6-3; D remains unclear. Trimming removed 6 bases at V and 6 bases at J, with 11 bases between. Germline V gene data show CDR1 as MNHEY and CDR2 as SVGEGT. The CDR3 loop spans 13 amino acids. The CDR3, as DNA: TGTGCCAGCAGATCCCCCCCGTCCGGGGAGCTGTTTTTT. Translated: CASRSPPSGELFF.

This clonotype has a count of ten or more. The genes are TRBV4-1 and TRBJ1-1, with D unclear. CDR3 size: 13 residues. The germline V gene encodes CDR1 MGHRA and CDR2 YSYEKL. V gave up 1 base and J gave up 11 bases, with 14 bases separating them. CDR3 loop: CASSQADAYRAFF. The DNA for the CDR3 is TGCGCCAGCAGCCAAGCGGACGCTTATCGGGCTTTCTTT.

This clonotype was detected many times. V and J are TRBV12-3 or TRBV12-4 and TRBJ2-5; possible D gene TRBD2, 5 bases. V was pared by 3 bases and J by 4 bases, with 18 bases between. The CDR3 runs 16 residues. The chain's CDR3 is CASSFSAGLAPETQYF. For the CDR3, the DNA is TGTGCCAGCAGTTTTTCGGCCGGGCTAGCCCCAGAGACCCAGTACTTC.

This clonotype was seen ten or more times. The chain links TRBV6-2 or TRBV6-3 to TRBJ1-5; TRBD1 matches 7 bases. V lost 7 bases, J lost 4 bases, and 7 bases stayed unmatched. CDR1 MNHEY and CDR2 SVGEGT come from the germline V gene. The length of the CDR3 is 14 residues. The CDR3 nucleotides read TGTGCCAGCACCCAGACAGGGAAAAATCAGCCCCAGCATTTT. Amino acids: CASTQTGKNQPQHF.

The rearrangement joins TRBV4-1 to TRBJ1-2; no clear D. V was pared by 4 bases and J by 6 bases, with 18 bases between. Germline CDR1 is MGHRA and CDR2 is YSYEKL. The CDR3 is 15 amino acids. CDR3 bases: TGCGCCAGCAGCCCGTCACCTGGGGTATTGGATGGCTACACCTTC. It codes for CASSPSPGVLDGYTF.

This clonotype appeared many times. The chain has TRBV2 and TRBJ1-2; weak D call: TRBD1 (6 bases). Trimming removed 6 bases at V and 2 bases at J, with 10 bases between. Looked up from germline, CDR1 is SNHLY and CDR2 is FYNNEI. This CDR3 is built from 13 residues. The CDR3 is CASRLDRNYGYTF. The CDR3 nucleotides read TGTGCCAGCAGACTGGACAGAAACTATGGCTACACCTTC.

This clonotype was seen ten or more times. This sequence joins TRBV11-2 and TRBJ2-7, with TRBD2 matching over 11 bases. From germline, CDR1 is SGHAT and CDR2 FQNNGV. V trimming: 0 bases; J trimming: 1 base; junction bases outside the gene matches: 2. The CDR3 spans 16 residues. The CDR3 bases are TGTGCCAGCAGCTTAGAAGGGACTAGCGGATCCTACGAGCAGTACTTC. As protein: CASSLEGTSGSYEQYF.

This chain uses TRBV6-5 with TRBJ2-3, with D uncertain. The CDR3 loop spans 15 amino acids. Germline V gives CDR1 MNHEY, CDR2 SVGAGI. Trimming cost V 0 bases and J 2 bases, with 9 bases left between them. The CDR3 sequence: CASSYSGQITDTQYF. The CDR3 nucleotides read TGTGCCAGCAGTTACTCAGGTCAGATCACAGATACGCAGTATTTT.

This clonotype was seen ten or more times. The rearrangement joins TRBV24-1 to TRBJ2-2; D possibly corresponds to TRBD2 (6 bases). This CDR3 region has 16 residues. V was shortened by 1 base and J by 2 bases, with 10 bases between the two germline ends. Germline values: CDR1 KGHDR, CDR2 SFDVKD. CDR3 sequence reads: CATSDFWGENTGELFF. DNA of the CDR3: TGTGCCACCAGTGATTTCTGGGGGGAAAACACCGGGGAGCTGTTTTTT.

In this sample, this clonotype turned up many times. The chain carries TRBV5-1 and TRBJ2-5; the D call may be TRBD1 or TRBD2 (5 bases each). Germline V gives CDR1 SGHRS, CDR2 YFSETQ. V was clipped by 2 bases and J by 3 bases, with 11 bases between them. The CDR3 covers 14 residues. The CDR3 region is CASSLGTQKETQYF. CDR3 in DNA: TGCGCCAGCAGCTTAGGGACGCAGAAAGAGACCCAGTACTTC.

This clonotype was seen repeatedly, ten times or more. This chain connects TRBV18 to TRBJ2-5; D is unresolved. Trimming took off 6 bases at V and 3 bases at J, with 14 bases between the two ends. Germline V lookup: CDR1 KGHSH, CDR2 LQKENI. The CDR3 sequence is 14 residues long. In nucleotides, the CDR3 is TGTGCCAGCTCTCGCCTGGTTTCGGAAGAGACCCAGTACTTC. Its protein product is CASSRLVSEETQYF.

This clonotype has a count of ten or more. The V and J genes are TRBV28 and TRBJ1-1; 7 bases align to TRBD1. J was trimmed by 1 base and V by 6 bases; bases with no gene match: 5. Germline values: CDR1 MDHEN, CDR2 SYDVKM. This CDR3 spans 14 amino acids. The CDR3 DNA reads as TGTGCCAGCAGACACAGGGGTAAGAACACTGAAGCTTTCTTT. Translation gives CASRHRGKNTEAFF.

This clonotype showed up many times. The V call is TRBV6-5, the J call TRBJ2-7; D is uncertain. CDR3 size: 13 residues. Trimming pared 0 bases from V and 4 bases from J, leaving 7 bases between. Germline CDR1 reads MNHEY; CDR2 reads SVGAGI. CDR3 loop: CASSYSLRYEQYF. The CDR3 nucleotides are TGTGCCAGCAGTTACTCTCTCCGGTACGAGCAGTACTTC.

The chain couples TRBV30 to TRBJ1-1; 9 nucleotides align to TRBD1. The junction had 9 bases not matched to a gene; V was cut back by 8 bases and J by 5 bases. The CDR3 has 13 amino acids. Germline V CDR1 and CDR2: GTSNPN, SVGIG (reference sequence). The CDR3 coding sequence is TGTGCCGGTAGCGGGACAGGGTGGACTGAAGCTTTCTTT. Its protein is CAGSGTGWTEAFF.

In its sample, this clonotype was seen many times. The chain employs TRBV2 and TRBJ2-7; unclear D gene. This CDR3 contains 12 residues. V dropped 3 bases and J dropped 4 bases, with 7 bases sitting between them. Germline CDR1 reads SNHLY; CDR2 reads FYNNEI. The CDR3 region is CASSETEYEQYF. Here the CDR3 DNA reads TGTGCCAGCAGTGAGACTGAGTACGAGCAGTACTTC.

This clonotype was seen at least ten times. The chain has TRBV12-5 and TRBJ1-5; D is ambiguous. Trimming cost V 0 bases and J 5 bases, with 8 bases left between them. CDR3 length equals 14 residues. CDR1 and CDR2 (germline): LGHNT, FRNRAP. The CDR3 DNA follows: TGTGCTAGTGGTTTGGTACAAAGGGATCAGCCCCAGCATTTT. Protein sequence: CASGLVQRDQPQHF.

This clonotype was counted ten times or more. The genes are TRBV20-1 and TRBJ2-4; 7 bases are shared with TRBD1. This CDR3 contains 14 residues. J was trimmed by 3 bases and V by 6 bases; bases with no gene match: 8. CDR1 and CDR2 from the germline V gene are DFQATT and SNEGSKA (reference sequence). This CDR3 reads CSAKDRADKNIQYF. DNA of the CDR3: TGCAGTGCGAAAGACAGGGCGGACAAAAACATTCAGTACTTC.

This clonotype was observed once. The chain combines TRBV6-1 with TRBJ1-2; a possible D gene is TRBD1 (5 bases). Trimming took 1 base from V and 2 from J, leaving 11 bases between them. From germline, CDR1 is MNHNS and CDR2 SASEGT. This CDR3 spans 15 amino acids. CDR3 loop: CASSEEMGLNYGYTF. In DNA form, the CDR3 reads TGTGCCAGCAGTGAAGAGATGGGACTCAACTATGGCTACACCTTC.

This clonotype was picked up many times. The chain combines TRBV20-1 with TRBJ2-5; possibly TRBD2 for D (5 bases). The V gene's germline CDR1 is DFQATT and CDR2 SNEGSKA (reference sequence). The CDR3 consists of 14 residues. The V and J ends lost 4 bases and 5 bases respectively, with 17 bases between them. The CDR3 loop is CSANHREGTETQYF. The CDR3 DNA reads as TGCAGTGCTAACCATCGTGAGGGCACGGAGACCCAGTACTTC.

This clonotype has a count of ten or more. The chain joins TRBV28 to TRBJ2-7; a possible D gene is TRBD2 (6 bases). V lost 7 bases and J 4 bases, leaving 14 bases between the germline ends. Germline V CDR1 and CDR2: MDHEN, SYDVKM. The CDR3 has 13 amino acids. The CDR3 nucleotides are TGTGCCAGCATTGCGGGGATGACTTACGAGCAGTACTTC. Translated: CASIAGMTYEQYF.

This clonotype was seen many times. The V and J genes are TRBV4-1 and TRBJ2-7; the D gene is possibly TRBD1 (5 bases). Between the trimmed V and J ends, which lost 0 bases and 2 bases, there was a span of 11 bases. The CDR3 contains 15 residues. Germline-derived CDR1 and CDR2 are MGHRA and YSYEKL. The CDR3 loop is CASSQDAGSPYEQYF. The CDR3 coding sequence is TGCGCCAGCAGCCAAGACGCAGGGTCTCCCTACGAGCAGTACTTC.

Many counts were recorded for this clonotype. V is TRBV12-3 or TRBV12-4 and J is TRBJ2-5; TRBD1 is a possible D gene (5 bases). CDR3 length equals 14 residues. V was cut by 6 bases and J by 3 bases, with 14 bases left in between. CDR3 loop: CASSSRDLEETQYF. The CDR3 DNA follows: TGTGCCAGCAGCTCCAGGGATCTGGAAGAGACCCAGTACTTC.

This clonotype has ten or more counts. V usage is TRBV6-1 and J usage is TRBJ2-3; 7 positions agree with TRBD2. The CDR3 sequence is 13 residues long. V dropped 10 bases and J dropped 6; count of bases not matched to a gene: 10. Germline V lookup: CDR1 MNHNS, CDR2 SASEGT. The CDR3 DNA sequence: TGTGCCACCCGAAGCGGGGTGGCGGATACGCAGTATTTT. It yields the protein CATRSGVADTQYF.

This clonotype was seen ten or more times. The rearrangement joins TRBV14 to TRBJ2-5; unclear D gene. CDR3 length equals 16 residues. CDR1 and CDR2 (germline): SGHDN, FVKESK. Trimming left V 4 bases short and J 1 base short, with 16 bases between. The CDR3 DNA is TGTGCCAGCAGCCGAATGAGGACCCCCACCCAAGAGACCCAGTACTTC. It codes for CASSRMRTPTQETQYF.

This clonotype has at least ten counts. In nucleotides, the CDR3 is TGTGCCAGCAGAACACGACTAGCGGGGCAAGAGACCCAGTACTTC. Translating gives CASRTRLAGQETQYF. The chain is built from TRBV12-3 or TRBV12-4 and TRBJ2-5; 11 bases align to TRBD2. This CDR3 is 15 amino acids long. Germline trimming cut 6 bases from V and 2 bases from J; bases unmatched to any gene: 5.

This clonotype was seen repeatedly, ten times or more. The chain combines TRBV6-4 with TRBJ1-5; D is possibly TRBD1 (5 bases). Trimming removed 6 bases at V and 3 bases at J, with 18 bases between. Germline CDR1 is MRHNA and CDR2 is SNTAGT. The CDR3 contains 16 residues. The CDR3 nucleotides are TGTGCCAGCAGCGAAGGTTACAGGAAAGTCAATCAGCCCCAGCATTTT. The encoded protein is CASSEGYRKVNQPQHF.

Only a few counts were recorded for this clonotype. One junction end disagrees with the germline gene, perhaps due to a read error. The chain couples TRBV5-1 to TRBJ1-1; D gene unclear. Looked up from germline, CDR1 is SGHRS and CDR2 is YFSETQ. CDR3 length equals 14 residues. The CDR3 spells CASRPNHGVSEALF. The CDR3 nucleotides are TGCGCCAGCAGGCCCAACCATGGCGTTAGTGAAGCTCTCTTT.

The chain has TRBV6-2 or TRBV6-3 and TRBJ2-7, with TRBD1 matching 8 bases. The CDR3 extends over 12 amino acids. Germline CDR1 is MNHEY and CDR2 is SVGEGT. The trim removed 8 bases at V and 5 bases at J, leaving 5 bases unmatched. CDR3 in DNA: TGTGCCAGCCAAGGACAGGGCGACGAGCAGTACTTC. Translation: CASQGQGDEQYF.

This clonotype came up many times. The genes are TRBV28 and TRBJ1-6; TRBD1 is a possible D gene (5 bases). The CDR3 totals 15 residues. Germline lookup yields CDR1 MDHEN and CDR2 SYDVKM. V lost 8 bases and J 7 bases, leaving 18 bases between the germline ends. In DNA form, the CDR3 reads TGTGCCAGCGGTTATGGATCGGGGACGAATTCACCCCTCCACTTT. Translated: CASGYGSGTNSPLHF.

This clonotype was observed many times. The chain links TRBV6-1 to TRBJ1-6, with 7 bases fitting TRBD1. The ends lost 1 base at V and 7 bases at J; junction bases unmatched: 4. Looked up from germline, CDR1 is MNHNS and CDR2 is SASEGT. The CDR3 totals 15 residues. As DNA, the CDR3 is TGTGCCAGCAGTGAAGTACAGGGGTACAATTCACCCCTCCACTTT. As protein: CASSEVQGYNSPLHF.

This clonotype was observed many times. J is TRBJ2-7 and V is TRBV5-1; tentatively, D is TRBD1 (6 bases). CDR3 length: 14 residues. Per the germline V gene, CDR1 is SGHRS and CDR2 is YFSETQ. V gave up 2 bases and J gave up 3 bases, with 12 bases separating them. CDR3 nucleotides: TGCGCCAGCAGCTTACAGGGCACGATCTACGAGCAGTACTTC. It translates to CASSLQGTIYEQYF.

This clonotype has ten or more counts. The chain carries TRBV20-1 and TRBJ2-5; D not resolved. Germline V gene sequence: CDR1 DFQATT, CDR2 SNEGSKA (reference sequence). The ends were cut back, 2 bases at V and 6 bases at J, with 13 bases in the middle. The CDR3 is 13 residues long. CDR3 bases: TGCAGTGCTAGATTAGGGAATGAGAAGACCCAGTACTTC. It yields the protein CSARLGNEKTQYF.